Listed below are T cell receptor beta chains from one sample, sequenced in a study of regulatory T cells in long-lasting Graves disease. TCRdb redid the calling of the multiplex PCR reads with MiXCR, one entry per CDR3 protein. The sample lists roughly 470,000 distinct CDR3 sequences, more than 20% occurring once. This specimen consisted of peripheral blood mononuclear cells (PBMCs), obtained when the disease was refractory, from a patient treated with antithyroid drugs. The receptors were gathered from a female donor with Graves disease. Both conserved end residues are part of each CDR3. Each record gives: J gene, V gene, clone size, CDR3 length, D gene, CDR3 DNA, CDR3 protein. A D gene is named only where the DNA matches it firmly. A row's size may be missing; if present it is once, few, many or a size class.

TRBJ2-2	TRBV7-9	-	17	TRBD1	TGTGCCAGCAGCTTTGCCCCGGGACAGGTTTACACCGGGGAGCTGTTTTTT	CASSFAPGQVYTGELFF
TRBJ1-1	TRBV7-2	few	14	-	TGTGCCAGCAGCTTATGGAATAAAAACACTGAAGCTTTCTTT	CASSLWNKNTEAFF
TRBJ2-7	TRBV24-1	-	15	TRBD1	TGTGCCACCAGTGATCCGGGACAGGGAATCTACGAGCAGTACTTC	CATSDPGQGIYEQYF
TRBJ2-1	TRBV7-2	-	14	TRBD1	TGTGCCAGCAGCTTGAAGTGGGGACAGGCCGTGCAGTTCTTC	CASSLKWGQAVQFF
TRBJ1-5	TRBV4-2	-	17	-	TGTGCCAGCAGCCAAGATGGGACGCAGCCTGCCAATCAGCCCCAGCATTTT	CASSQDGTQPANQPQHF
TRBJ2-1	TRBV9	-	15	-	TGTGCCAGCAGCGTACGCGATGGGGGATTAGATGAGCAGTTCTTC	CASSVRDGGLDEQFF
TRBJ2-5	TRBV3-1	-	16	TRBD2	TGTGCCAGCAGCCAAGAATCGGTCGGACTAGAAGAGACCCAGTACTTC	CASSQESVGLEETQYF
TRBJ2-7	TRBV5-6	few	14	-	TGTGCCAGCAGCTTGGGAATTTTCGGGTTTGAGCAGTACTTC	CASSLGIFGFEQYF
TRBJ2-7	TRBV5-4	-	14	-	TGTGCCAGCAGCTTAGCTCAGGGATTCGACGAGCAGTACTTC	CASSLAQGFDEQYF
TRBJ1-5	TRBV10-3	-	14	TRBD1	TGTGCCATCAGCCCGGGACAGAGAAATCAGCCCCAGCATTTT	CAISPGQRNQPQHF
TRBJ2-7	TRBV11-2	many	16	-	TGTGCCAGCAGCTCTCCCCGCGGACTTATTTCCTACGAGCAGTACTTC	CASSSPRGLISYEQYF
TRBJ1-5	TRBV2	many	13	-	TGTGCCAGCAGTGTAAGAGGGGCTCAGCCCCAGCATTTT	CASSVRGAQPQHF
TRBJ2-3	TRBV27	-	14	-	TGTGCCAGCAGTTTGGGCCAACGGGGAGATACGCAGTATTTT	CASSLGQRGDTQYF
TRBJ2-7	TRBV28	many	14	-	TGTGCCAGCAGTAACTTAGCGGAAGGATTAGAGCAGTACTTC	CASSNLAEGLEQYF